The entry below gives a single TCR beta chain sequence along with its context. Which antigen it targets is not known. Qualities for individual bases were not recorded, and no much larger clone is one base off. Patients with autoimmune disease history or receiving systemic immunosuppression were excluded from the trial. In every dose cohort, peripheral blood was drawn for TCR sequencing at baseline, cycle 4 day 1, and cycle 7 day 1. Samples came from an open-label, multicenter, first-in-human phase I dose-escalation trial of ivuxolimab. Adults with locally advanced or metastatic melanoma, renal cell carcinoma, hepatocellular carcinoma or head and neck squamous cell carcinoma were enrolled in the trial. CD4+ and CD8+ T cells were sorted separately from peripheral blood before TCR sequencing. To sequence the TCRbeta CDR3 region, genomic DNA was isolated from the sorted cells. TCRbeta CDR3 regions were sequenced using the immunoSEQ Assay. The immuneACCESS repertoire file appears here via TCRdb, limited to in-frame rearrangements. These files lack a portion of the clones; in checked studies, under half of the deficit traces to unresolved V genes, and the cause of the others is not known. This sample has roughly 38,000 clones in its table, and approximately 88% of those were observed once. About 0.6% of the sample belongs to the ten largest clones.

These data are taken from a study of OX40 agonist ivuxolimab in advanced cancers. As for the study more broadly: Ivuxolimab was an agonistic, fully human IgG2 monoclonal antibody directed against OX40 (CD134), a costimulatory receptor. Intravenous ivuxolimab was administered to patients every 2 weeks at six dose levels: 0.01, 0.1, 0.3, 1.5, 3 and 10 mg/kg. Among the approximately 50 dose-escalation patients, approximately 20 had hepatocellular carcinoma, about 15 melanoma, 9 renal cell carcinoma and 9 head and neck cancer. A male proportion of roughly 80% and a mean age of approximately 60 years, ranging from 23 to 79, were recorded for the dose-escalation cohort. Patients were allowed to have had prior anti-PD-1, anti-PD-L1 or anti-CTLA-4 therapy, and approximately 40% of the dose-escalation patients had been treated with checkpoint inhibitors. Partial responses occurred in three dose-escalation patients: two with cutaneous melanoma and one with hepatocellular carcinoma. Peripheral TCRbeta sequencing was intended to test whether TCR sequence diversity was altered and clonal T-cell expansion was caused by ivuxolimab. The paper covers the monotherapy dose-escalation part of the phase I ivuxolimab trial, which included N ≈ 50 patients.

The investigation overall reported the following: In the 0.1-3.0 mg/kg groups, partial responders had among the lowest normalized peripheral clonal expansion, particularly in CD8+ T cells. After ivuxolimab, CD8+ T cells had more expanded clones than CD4+ T cells on average. Low levels of normalized T-cell clonal expansion were also shown by some nonresponding patients. Antigen specificity was not determined for the clonally expanded peripheral T cells. At doses from 0.1 to 3.0 mg/kg, clonal expansion was seen in both CD4+ and CD8+ blood T cells between baseline and week 6.

The germline V gene sets CDR1 to SGHNT and CDR2 to YENEEA. Trimming removed 6 bases from V and 6 bases from J, leaving 11 bases between the germline ends. The CDR3 runs 12 amino acids, cysteine and phenylalanine included. The retained sequence is limited to the CDR3, 36 bases, with the frame set at the first base. The sequence was collected from an adult with an advanced solid tumor such as melanoma, head and neck, liver or kidney cancer. The specimen comprised CD4+ or CD8+ T cells sorted from blood, sampled in a trial of the OX40 agonist ivuxolimab. The chain employs TRBV11-3 and TRBJ1-2; TRBD1 is perhaps the D gene, given 6 matching bases. The CDR3 protein: CASSQQGDGYTF. The DNA sequence is given as TGTGCCAGCAGTCAACAGGGTGATGGCTACACCTTC.